Listed here are 6 T cell receptor beta chains from one sample, sequenced in a study of esophageal squamous cell carcinoma under preoperative chemotherapy. Time point of the sample: after preoperative PTX-NDP chemotherapy. TCRdb reanalysed the PCR reads using MiXCR and keeps one entry per CDR3 protein. In the table there are some 30,000 distinct CDR3 sequences, approximately 51% of which are singletons. The material was obtained from a patient given preoperative chemotherapy. These receptors were collected from a human donor with esophageal squamous cell carcinoma. The donor label of this sample is uncertain.

The gene calls are TRBV11-3 and TRBJ2-3, with 9 nucleotides matching TRBD1. TRBJ2-7 matches the DNA end more closely, so the J call is doubtful. Germline values: CDR1 SGHNT, CDR2 YENEEA. This CDR3 spans 18 amino acids. CDR3 residues: CASSSLHDDRGKLYEQYF. The CDR3 bases are TGTGCCAGCAGCTCGTTACATGATGACAGGGGGAAATTATACGAGCAGTACTTC.

With regard to this clonotype: As the CDR3 is not closed by the conserved phenylalanine or tryptophan, this likely results from a read error. Because the CDR3's place on the DNA is in doubt, the DNA is left out and the CDR3 is given as listed by TCRdb. J is TRBJ2-1 and V is TRBV7-8; the DNA was not compared with TRBD2, the D call given in the table. Germline CDR1 is SGHVS and CDR2 is FQNEAQ. The CDR3 has 11 amino acids, counting both end residues. CDR3 amino acids: CASSLVASRVP.

This clonotype came up a few times. V and J are TRBV7-9 and TRBJ2-3, with D possibly matching TRBD2 (6 bases). CDR3 length: 15 amino acids. Trimming removed 5 bases from V and 0 bases from J, with 12 bases in between. Germline V lookup: CDR1 SEHNR, CDR2 FQNEAQ (reference sequence). CDR3 DNA: TGTGCCAGCAGCCCGCCGGGAGAAAGCACAGATACGCAGTATTTT. Amino acids: CASSPPGESTDTQYF.

The chain joins TRBV11-3 to TRBJ2-1; TRBD2 agrees at 15 bases. CDR1 is SGHNT, CDR2 YENEEA, per germline. The CDR3 length is 18 residues. V shed 1 base and J 1 base; nucleotides not matched to a gene: 2. CDR3 loop: CASSLGTSGRVSYNEQFF. The CDR3 DNA reads as TGTGCCAGCAGCTTAGGGACTAGCGGGAGGGTATCCTACAATGAGCAGTTCTTC. Drawing the rest from reference TRBV11-3 and TRBJ2-1, the complete variable domain is EAGVVQSPRYKIIEKKQPVAFWCNPISGHNTLYWYLQNLGQGPELLIRYENEEAVDDSQLPKDRFSAERLKGVDSTLKIQPAELGDSAVYLCASSLGTSGRVSYNEQFFGPGTRLTVL.

The rearrangement links TRBV7-9 to TRBJ1-1; 7 bases are a match to TRBD1. V lost 5 bases and J lost 0; bases outside the gene matches: 3. The CDR3 is 14 residues long. Germline CDR1 SEHNR, CDR2 FQNEAQ (reference sequence). CDR3 DNA: TGTGCCAGCAGCGACAGGGTTGTGAACACTGAAGCTTTCTTT. Translating gives CASSDRVVNTEAFF.

This clonotype is deemed medium-sized (0.01 to 0.1%). The chain carries TRBV7-2 and TRBJ2-1; the match to TRBD2 covers 12 bases. The CDR3 is made up of 17 amino acids. The germline CDR1 and CDR2 sequences are SGHTA and FQGNSA. Trimming removed 4 bases from V and 6 bases from J; junction bases left unmatched: 10. CDR3 sequence (DNA): TGTGCCAGCAGCTCAGTGGGTAGGACTAGCGGGGTCAATGAGCAGTTCTTC. Translation: CASSSVGRTSGVNEQFF.